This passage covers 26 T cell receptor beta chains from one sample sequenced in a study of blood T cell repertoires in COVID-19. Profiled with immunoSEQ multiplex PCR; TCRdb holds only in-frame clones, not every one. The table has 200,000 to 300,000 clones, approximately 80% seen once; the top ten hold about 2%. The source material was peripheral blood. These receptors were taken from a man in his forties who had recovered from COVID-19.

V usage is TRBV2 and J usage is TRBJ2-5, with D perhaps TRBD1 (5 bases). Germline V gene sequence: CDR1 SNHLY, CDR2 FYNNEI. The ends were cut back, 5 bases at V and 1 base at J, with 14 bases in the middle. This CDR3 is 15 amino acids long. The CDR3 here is CASSFLQGLQETQYF. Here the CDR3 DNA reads TGTGCCAGCAGTTTCCTCCAGGGCCTCCAAGAGACCCAGTACTTC.

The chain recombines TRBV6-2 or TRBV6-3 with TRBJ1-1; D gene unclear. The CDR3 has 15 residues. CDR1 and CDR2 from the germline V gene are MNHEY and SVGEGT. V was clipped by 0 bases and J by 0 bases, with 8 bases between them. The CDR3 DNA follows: TGTGCCAGCAGTTACTCGAAACACATGAACACTGAAGCTTTCTTT. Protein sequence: CASSYSKHMNTEAFF.

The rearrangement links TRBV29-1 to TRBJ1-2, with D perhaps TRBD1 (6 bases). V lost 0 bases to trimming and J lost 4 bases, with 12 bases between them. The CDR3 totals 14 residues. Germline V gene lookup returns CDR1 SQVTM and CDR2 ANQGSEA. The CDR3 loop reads CSVEDPGHFYGYTF. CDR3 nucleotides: TGCAGCGTTGAAGATCCGGGACATTTCTATGGCTACACCTTC. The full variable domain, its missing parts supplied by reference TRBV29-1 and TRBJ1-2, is SAVISQKPSRDICQRGTSLTIQCQVDSQVTMMFWYRQQPGQSLTLIATANQGSEATYESGFVIDKFPISRPNLTFSTLTVSNMSPEDSSIYLCSVEDPGHFYGYTFGSGTRLTVV.

The CDR3 protein is CASSSMDRGLTEAFF. CDR3 in DNA: TGTGCCAGCAGTTCTATGGACAGGGGTTTAACTGAAGCTTTCTTT. The chain recombines TRBV6-6 with TRBJ1-1; 9 positions agree with TRBD1. The CDR3 spans 15 residues. V trimming: 4 bases; J trimming: 5 bases; junction bases outside the gene matches: 8. Germline CDR1 reads MNHNY; CDR2 reads SVGAGI (reference sequence).

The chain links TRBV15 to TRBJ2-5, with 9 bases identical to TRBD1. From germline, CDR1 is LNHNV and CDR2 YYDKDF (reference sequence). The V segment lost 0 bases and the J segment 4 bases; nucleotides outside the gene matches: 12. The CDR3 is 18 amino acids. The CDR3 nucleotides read TGTGCCACCAGCAGAGATATCGCCACAGGGGGCTTTGGAGAGACCCAGTACTTC. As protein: CATSRDIATGGFGETQYF.

The CDR3 DNA reads TGTGCCAGCAGTTCCGGACTAGCGGAGACCGGGGAGCTGTTTTTT. The encoded protein is CASSSGLAETGELFF. The chain links TRBV5-4 to TRBJ2-2; 10 bases align to TRBD2. The V gene end was trimmed by 5 bases and the J gene end by 5 bases; junction bases not matched to a gene: 6. Looked up from germline, CDR1 is SGHNT and CDR2 is YYREEE (reference sequence). The CDR3 is 15 amino acids.

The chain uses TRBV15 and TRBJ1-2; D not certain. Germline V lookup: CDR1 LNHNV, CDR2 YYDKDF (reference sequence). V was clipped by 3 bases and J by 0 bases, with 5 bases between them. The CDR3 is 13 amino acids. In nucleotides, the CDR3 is TGTGCCACCAGCAGGGCAACTAACTATGGCTACACCTTC. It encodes CATSRATNYGYTF.

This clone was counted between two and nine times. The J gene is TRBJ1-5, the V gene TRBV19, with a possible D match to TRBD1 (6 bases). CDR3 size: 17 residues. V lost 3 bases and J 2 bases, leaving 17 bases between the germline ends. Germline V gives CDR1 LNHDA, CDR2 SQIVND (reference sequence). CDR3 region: CASSIYRDPVGNQPQHF. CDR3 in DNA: TGTGCCAGTAGTATCTACAGGGATCCTGTGGGCAATCAGCCCCAGCATTTT.

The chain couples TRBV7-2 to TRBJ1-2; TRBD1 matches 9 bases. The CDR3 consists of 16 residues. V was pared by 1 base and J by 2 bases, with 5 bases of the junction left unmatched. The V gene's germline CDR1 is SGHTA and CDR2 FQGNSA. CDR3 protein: CASSLVVGQGNYGYTF. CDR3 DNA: TGTGCCAGCAGCTTAGTTGTCGGACAGGGGAACTATGGCTACACCTTC.

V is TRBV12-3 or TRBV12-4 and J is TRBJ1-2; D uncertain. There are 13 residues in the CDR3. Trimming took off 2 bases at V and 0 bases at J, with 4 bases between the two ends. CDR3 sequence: CASSLISNYGYTF. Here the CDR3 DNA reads TGTGCCAGCAGTTTAATATCTAACTATGGCTACACCTTC.

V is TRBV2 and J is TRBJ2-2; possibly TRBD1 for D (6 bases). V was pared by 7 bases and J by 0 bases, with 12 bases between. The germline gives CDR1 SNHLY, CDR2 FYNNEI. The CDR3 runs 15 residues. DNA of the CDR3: TGTGCCAGCAAAATGGGGACAACGAACACCGGGGAGCTGTTTTTT. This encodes CASKMGTTNTGELFF.

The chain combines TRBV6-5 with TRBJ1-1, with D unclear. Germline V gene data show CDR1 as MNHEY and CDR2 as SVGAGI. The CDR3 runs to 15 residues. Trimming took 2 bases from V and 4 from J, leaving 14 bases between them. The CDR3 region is CASSYTTGVGTEAFF. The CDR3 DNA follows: TGTGCCAGCAGTTACACTACGGGAGTCGGCACTGAAGCTTTCTTT.

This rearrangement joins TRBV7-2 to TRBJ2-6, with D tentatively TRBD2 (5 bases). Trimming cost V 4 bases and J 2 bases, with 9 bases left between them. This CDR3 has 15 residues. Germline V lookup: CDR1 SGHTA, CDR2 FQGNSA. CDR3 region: CASSSPGTGANVLTF. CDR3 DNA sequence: TGTGCCAGCAGCTCACCGGGAACTGGGGCCAACGTCCTGACTTTC.

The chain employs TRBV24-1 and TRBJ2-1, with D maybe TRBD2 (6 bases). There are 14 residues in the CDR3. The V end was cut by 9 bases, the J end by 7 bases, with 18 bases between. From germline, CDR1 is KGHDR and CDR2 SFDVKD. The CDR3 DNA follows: TGTGCCACCGGAACGGGACTTAACTGGAATGAGCAGTTCTTC. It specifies CATGTGLNWNEQFF.

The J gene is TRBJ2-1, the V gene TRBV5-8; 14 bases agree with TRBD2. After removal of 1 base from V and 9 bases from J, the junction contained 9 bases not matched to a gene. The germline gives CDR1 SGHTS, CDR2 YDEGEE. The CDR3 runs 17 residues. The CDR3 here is CASSLQRTSGRLAEQFF. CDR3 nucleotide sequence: TGTGCCAGCAGCTTGCAAAGGACTAGCGGGAGGTTGGCTGAGCAGTTCTTC.

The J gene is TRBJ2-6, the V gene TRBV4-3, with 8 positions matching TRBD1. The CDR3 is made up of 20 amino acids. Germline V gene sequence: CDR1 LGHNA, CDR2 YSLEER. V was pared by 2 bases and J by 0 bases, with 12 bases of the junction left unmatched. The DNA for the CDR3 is TGCGCCAGCAGCCAATACTTGACCGGGACAGGCCACTCTGGGGCCAACGTCCTGACTTTC. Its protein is CASSQYLTGTGHSGANVLTF.

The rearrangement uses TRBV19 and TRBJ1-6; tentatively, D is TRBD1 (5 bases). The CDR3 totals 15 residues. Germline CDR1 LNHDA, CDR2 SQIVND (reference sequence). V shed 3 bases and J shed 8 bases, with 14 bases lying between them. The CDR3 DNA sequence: TGTGCCAGTAGTATTTGGGGGGACGGGGATTCACCCCTCCACTTT. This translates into CASSIWGDGDSPLHF.

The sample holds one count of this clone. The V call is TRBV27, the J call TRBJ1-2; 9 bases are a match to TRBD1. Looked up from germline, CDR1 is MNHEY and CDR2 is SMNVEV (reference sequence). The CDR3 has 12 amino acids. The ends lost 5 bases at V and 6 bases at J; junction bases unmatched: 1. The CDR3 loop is CASSRQGDGYTF. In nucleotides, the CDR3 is TGTGCCAGCAGTAGACAGGGGGATGGCTACACCTTC.

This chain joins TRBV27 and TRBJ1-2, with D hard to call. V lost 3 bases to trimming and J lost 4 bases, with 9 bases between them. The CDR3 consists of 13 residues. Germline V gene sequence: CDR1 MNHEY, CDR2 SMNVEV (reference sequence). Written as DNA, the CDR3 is TGTGCCAGCAGTTTGGTGACTGTCTATGGCTACACCTTC. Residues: CASSLVTVYGYTF.

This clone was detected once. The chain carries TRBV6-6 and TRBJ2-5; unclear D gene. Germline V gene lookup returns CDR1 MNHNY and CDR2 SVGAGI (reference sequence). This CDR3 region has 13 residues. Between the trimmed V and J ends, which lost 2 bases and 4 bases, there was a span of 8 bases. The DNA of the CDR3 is TGTGCCAGCAGTTACGCGATAAGAGAGACCCAGTACTTC. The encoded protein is CASSYAIRETQYF.

The DNA of the CDR3 is TGTGCCAGCAGCGCTTACGGGAGGGCCCTGACAGATACGCAGTATTTT. Translating gives CASSAYGRALTDTQYF. The J gene is TRBJ2-3, the V gene TRBV9, with TRBD2 identical over 8 bases. In germline, CDR1 is SGDLS, CDR2 YYNGEE. Losses at the gene ends were 3 bases for V and 3 bases for J; bases not matched to a gene: 9. The CDR3 covers 16 residues.

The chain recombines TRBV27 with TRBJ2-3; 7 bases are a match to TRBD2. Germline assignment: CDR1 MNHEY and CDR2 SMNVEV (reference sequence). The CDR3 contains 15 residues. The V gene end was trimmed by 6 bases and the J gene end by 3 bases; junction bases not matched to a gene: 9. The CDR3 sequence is CASRPWRGGTDTQYF. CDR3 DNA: TGTGCCAGCAGACCGTGGAGGGGAGGGACAGATACGCAGTATTTT.

The CDR3 DNA follows: TGCGCCAGCAGCCAAGACAGAGGCAGAGGGGGGGAAGAGACCCAGTACTTC. It translates to CASSQDRGRGGEETQYF. The chain uses TRBV4-3 and TRBJ2-5; a weak D match, TRBD2 (7 bases). The V and J ends lost 0 bases and 3 bases respectively, with 17 bases between them. The CDR3 is 17 residues long. Germline-derived CDR1 and CDR2 are LGHNA and YSLEER.

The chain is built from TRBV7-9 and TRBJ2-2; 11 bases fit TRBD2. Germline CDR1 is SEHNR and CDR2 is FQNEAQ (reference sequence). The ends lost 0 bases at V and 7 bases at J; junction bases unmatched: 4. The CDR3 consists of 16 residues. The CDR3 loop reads CASSLALAGEYGELFF. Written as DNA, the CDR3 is TGTGCCAGCAGCTTAGCACTAGCGGGAGAGTACGGGGAGCTGTTTTTT.

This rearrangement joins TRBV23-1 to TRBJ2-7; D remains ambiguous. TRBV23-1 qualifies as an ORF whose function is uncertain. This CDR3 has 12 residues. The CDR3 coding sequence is TGCGTTTCATTGGGCTTCACCTACGAGCAGTACTTC. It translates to CVSLGFTYEQYF.

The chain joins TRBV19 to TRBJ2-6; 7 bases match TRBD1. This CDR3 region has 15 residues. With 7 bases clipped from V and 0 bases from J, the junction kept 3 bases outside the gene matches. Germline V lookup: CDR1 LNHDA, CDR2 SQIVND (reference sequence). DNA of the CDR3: TGTGCCAGTATCAGGGGGAACTCTGGGGCCAACGTCCTGACTTTC. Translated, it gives CASIRGNSGANVLTF.